Sequencing of this T cell receptor beta chain was carried out in a study of identifying expanded T cells in peripheral blood. Whole-study findings and limits: Over around two and four weeks, about 15 and 19 clones changed, versus around 1.2 between replicates. Variance in clone template counts between two-week samples significantly increased with total template count across all healthy donors.

With regard to this clone: Its antigen remains unknown.

Using immunoSEQ multiplex PCR, the repertoire was profiled, and TCRdb retains in-frame clones only, with some absent. The sample contains around 120,000 clones, roughly 84% of which appear only once. No infections or other immune events were documented during collection. The sequenced sample consisted of blood. The TCR was taken from a person aged 18 to 70 in good health.

The CDR3 region is CASSQTRTGSGYTF. The CDR3 region has the DNA TGCGCCAGCAGCCAAACGCGGACAGGGAGCGGCTACACCTTC. The genes are TRBV5-1 and TRBJ1-2; TRBD1 agrees at 8 bases. V was pared by 4 bases and J by 8 bases, with 10 bases of the junction left unmatched. CDR3 size: 14 residues. CDR1 is SGHRS and CDR2 is YFSETQ in the germline V gene.